One and the same sample provided the 20 T cell receptor beta chains below, sequenced in a study of cytomegalovirus exposure and HLA in healthy donors. PCR amplification relied on 60 Vbeta primers (plus 13 Jbeta primers). TCRdb's table, derived via immunoSEQ multiplex PCR, lists solely in-frame clones and lacks some. Found here are more than 140,000 clones, about 75% of them singletons; the top ten hold about 0.64%. Input material: PBMCs. These receptors originate from a male donor in good health and CMV-seronegative.

J is TRBJ1-2 and V is TRBV6-5, with a weak D call TRBD1 (5 bases). CDR3 length: 15 residues. Germline loops: CDR1 MNHEY, CDR2 SVGAGI. V lost 7 bases and J lost 2, with 17 bases in between. CDR3 sequence reads: CASISWGERNYGYTF. The CDR3 DNA sequence: TGTGCCAGCATCAGCTGGGGGGAACGAAACTATGGCTACACCTTC.

J is TRBJ1-2 and V is TRBV15, with 12 nucleotides matching TRBD1. The germline gives CDR1 LNHNV, CDR2 YYDKDF (reference sequence). The trim removed 5 bases at V and 4 bases at J, leaving 11 bases unmatched. This CDR3 region has 17 residues. The CDR3 nucleotides are TGTGCCACCAGCCAAGAGTTGGGGACAGGGGGCTTCTATGGCTACACCTTC. Its protein is CATSQELGTGGFYGYTF.

The genes are TRBV14 and TRBJ2-1, with D maybe TRBD1 (5 bases). The CDR3 loop spans 18 amino acids. Germline values: CDR1 SGHDN, CDR2 FVKESK. The ends were cut back, 0 bases at V and 12 bases at J, with 27 bases in the middle. CDR3 protein: CASSQEPRQLGYLPWQFF. The CDR3 DNA reads as TGTGCCAGCAGCCAAGAACCCCGACAGCTGGGGTACCTACCGTGGCAGTTCTTC.

The chain recombines TRBV4-3 with TRBJ1-4; 7 bases fit TRBD1. V shed 1 base, J shed 6 bases, and the junction held 5 bases outside the gene matches. The CDR3 is 15 residues long. CDR1 is LGHNA, CDR2 YSLEER, per germline. CDR3 amino acids: CASSQGQGLYEKLFF. For the CDR3, the DNA is TGCGCCAGCAGCCAAGGACAGGGCTTATATGAAAAACTGTTTTTT.

The chain joins TRBV19 to TRBJ1-4; D is unclear. The CDR3 length is 17 residues. With 2 bases removed from V and 3 bases from J, the gap between germline ends came to 16 bases. The germline CDR1 and CDR2 sequences are LNHDA and SQIVND (reference sequence). The CDR3 spells CASSIIPPLQSNEKLFF. The CDR3 DNA reads as TGTGCCAGTAGTATAATCCCCCCTCTTCAGTCTAATGAAAAACTGTTTTTT. Variable domain in full (rest from reference TRBV19 and TRBJ1-4): DGGITQSPKYLFRKEGQNVTLSCEQNLNHDAMYWYRQDPGQGLRLIYYSQIVNDFQKGDIAEGYSVSREKKESFPLTVTSAQKNPTAFYLCASSIIPPLQSNEKLFFGSGTQLSVL.

The gene calls are TRBV27 and TRBJ1-1; TRBD1 agrees at 10 bases. In germline, CDR1 is MNHEY, CDR2 SMNVEV (reference sequence). With V trimmed by 6 bases and J by 6 bases, 7 bases remained unmatched. The CDR3 consists of 14 residues. The CDR3 loop is CASRTTGGTSEAFF. The DNA of the CDR3 is TGTGCCAGCAGAACGACAGGGGGCACGTCTGAAGCTTTCTTT.

This clone has just a few counts. The chain joins TRBV7-2 to TRBJ2-2, with 7 bases aligning to TRBD1. The CDR3 runs to 13 residues. With 8 bases clipped from V and 5 bases from J, the junction kept 5 bases outside the gene matches. Germline lookup yields CDR1 SGHTA and CDR2 FQGNSA. This CDR3 reads CASSRGRTGELFF. The CDR3 DNA is TGTGCCAGCTCGAGGGGGCGGACCGGGGAGCTGTTTTTT. Full variable domain (remainder filled in from reference TRBV7-2 and TRBJ2-2): GAGVSQSPSNKVTEKGKDVELRCDPISGHTALYWYRQSLGQGLEFLIYFQGNSAPDKSGLPSDRFSAERTGGSVSTLTIQRTQQEDSAVYLCASSRGRTGELFFGEGSRLTVL.

CDR3 nucleotide sequence: TGTGCCAGCACCCCCGGGGAGGGGCTGAGGGGCTACACCTTC. Its protein product is CASTPGEGLRGYTF. The chain has TRBV6-5 and TRBJ1-2; perhaps TRBD1 as D (5 bases). This CDR3 contains 14 residues. Germline loops: CDR1 MNHEY, CDR2 SVGAGI. V was clipped by 7 bases and J by 8 bases, with 20 bases between them.

The rearrangement joins TRBV13 to TRBJ1-1; 7 nucleotides agree with TRBD1. The CDR3 sequence is 16 residues long. CDR1 is PRHDT, CDR2 FYEKMQ, per germline (reference sequence). V shed 4 bases and J 4 bases; nucleotides not matched to a gene: 12. As DNA, the CDR3 is TGTGCCAGCAGCTACCGACAGGGTTTCGACCTCACTGAAGCTTTCTTT. The encoded protein is CASSYRQGFDLTEAFF.

In its sample, this clone was seen a few times. V and J are TRBV14 and TRBJ1-1, with 7 bases identical to TRBD1. V lost 3 bases to trimming and J lost 0 bases; unmatched junction nucleotides: 7. Looked up from germline, CDR1 is SGHDN and CDR2 is FVKESK. The CDR3 spans 16 residues. In DNA, the CDR3 is TGTGCCAGCAGCCAGGGGGAGACAGGGATGAACACTGAAGCTTTCTTT. This encodes CASSQGETGMNTEAFF.

The V gene is TRBV5-5, the J gene TRBJ2-4, with D uncertain. This CDR3 spans 15 amino acids. V lost 2 bases to trimming and J lost 0 bases, with 9 bases between them. Germline values: CDR1 SGHKS, CDR2 YYEKEE (reference sequence). The CDR3 here is CASSLALLAKNIQYF. Here the CDR3 DNA reads TGTGCCAGCAGCTTAGCGTTACTAGCCAAAAACATTCAGTACTTC.

The chain is built from TRBV5-6 and TRBJ1-1, with TRBD1 matching over 7 bases. CDR1 and CDR2 from the germline V gene are SGHDT and YYEEEE. The junction had 5 bases not matched to a gene; V was cut back by 5 bases and J by 1 base. This CDR3 is 14 amino acids long. CDR3 residues: CASSGNRGNTEAFF. The CDR3 region has the DNA TGTGCCAGCAGTGGGAACAGGGGGAACACTGAAGCTTTCTTT.

The rearrangement links TRBV2 to TRBJ1-2; D may be TRBD1 (5 bases). Trimming removed 6 bases from V and 3 bases from J, with 14 bases in between. Germline CDR1 and CDR2: SNHLY and FYNNEI. This CDR3 is 14 amino acids long. The CDR3 sequence: CASSAPTGYYGYTF. As DNA, the CDR3 is TGTGCCAGCAGCGCACCCACAGGATACTATGGCTACACCTTC.

This clone was seen just once. The V call is TRBV6-5, the J call TRBJ1-6; 8 bases agree with TRBD1. CDR1 and CDR2 (germline): MNHEY, SVGAGI. With 4 bases clipped from V and 6 bases from J, the junction kept 5 bases outside the gene matches. This CDR3 is built from 15 residues. The CDR3 DNA reads as TGTGCCAGCAGTTTCGGACAGGGAGGTAATTCACCCCTCCACTTT. It is translated as CASSFGQGGNSPLHF.

This clone showed up just a few times. The CDR3 nucleotides are TGTGCCAGCAGCTCATCCGGGACTAGCGGCTCCTACGAGCAGTACTTC. Protein sequence: CASSSSGTSGSYEQYF. J is TRBJ2-7 and V is TRBV7-9, with 11 bases lining up with TRBD2. Unmatched junction bases numbered 5, after V lost 4 bases and J lost 0 bases. This CDR3 is 16 amino acids long. From germline, CDR1 is SEHNR and CDR2 FQNEAQ (reference sequence).

CDR3 loop: CASSQALTGGEETQYF. The CDR3 DNA follows: TGCGCCAGCAGCCAAGCTCTGACAGGGGGCGAAGAGACCCAGTACTTC. This chain joins TRBV4-3 and TRBJ2-5; 10 bases line up with TRBD1. Germline CDR1 LGHNA, CDR2 YSLEER. Trimming cost V 1 base and J 3 bases; bases outside gene matches: 5. This CDR3 comprises 16 residues.

The sample holds one count of this clone. The J gene is TRBJ2-3, the V gene TRBV7-3; 8 bases are shared with TRBD2. Looked up from germline, CDR1 is SGHTA and CDR2 is FQGTGA. The J segment lost 4 bases and the V segment lost 0 bases, leaving 6 bases of the junction unmatched. The CDR3 totals 16 residues. The DNA for the CDR3 is TGTGCCAGCAGCTTAACGCCGGGAGGGCCATCAGATACGCAGTATTTT. Its protein product is CASSLTPGGPSDTQYF.

The table lists this clone with a few counts. The chain uses TRBV6-5 and TRBJ1-2; 9 bases map to TRBD1. This CDR3 is built from 13 residues. J was trimmed by 10 bases and V by 6 bases; bases with no gene match: 9. The germline gives CDR1 MNHEY, CDR2 SVGAGI. As DNA, the CDR3 is TGTGCCAGCAGCTTTCCCGGGACAGGGAACTACACCTTC. Its protein product is CASSFPGTGNYTF.

V is TRBV7-8 and J is TRBJ2-1; perhaps TRBD2 as D (5 bases). CDR1 is SGHVS and CDR2 is FQNEAQ in the germline V gene. The length of the CDR3 is 16 residues. V lost 0 bases to trimming and J lost 4 bases, with 13 bases between them. The CDR3 DNA sequence: TGTGCCAGCAGCTTAGCGATCCAGTCGGGGTACAATGAGCAGTTCTTC. It translates to CASSLAIQSGYNEQFF. Full variable domain (missing parts from reference TRBV7-8 and TRBJ2-1): GAGVSQSPRYKVAKRGQDVALRCDPISGHVSLFWYQQALGQGPEFLTYFQNEAQLDKSGLPSDRFFAERPEGSVSTLKIQRTQQEDSAVYLCASSLAIQSGYNEQFFGPGTRLTVL.

This rearrangement joins TRBV28 to TRBJ1-2; unclear D gene. The V and J ends lost 1 base and 8 bases respectively, with 8 bases between them. The germline CDR1 and CDR2 sequences are MDHEN and SYDVKM. The CDR3 consists of 12 residues. CDR3 nucleotides: TGTGCCAGCAGTTTATTGGGCAGGGGCTACACCTTC. This codes for CASSLLGRGYTF.